The 11 T cell receptor beta chains listed next were all sequenced from one sample in a study of T cell responses to AZD1222 COVID-19 vaccine. The protocol was immunoSEQ multiplex PCR, while the TCRdb copy is restricted to in-frame clones and leaves out a portion. The data show 150,000 to 200,000 clones, with 88% seen just once and roughly 25% held by the top ten. The material sequenced was peripheral blood, taken 28 days after the second AZD1222 dose. These receptors all stem from an adult who received the AZD1222 COVID-19 vaccine.

The chain combines TRBV25-1 with TRBJ2-7, with D unresolved. Germline-derived CDR1 and CDR2 are MGHDK and SYGVNS. V lost 6 bases to trimming and J lost 2 bases, with 17 bases between them. This CDR3 contains 15 residues. CDR3: CASSGPPGGTYEQYF. Here the CDR3 DNA reads TGTGCCAGCAGCGGGCCCCCAGGTGGTACCTACGAGCAGTACTTC.

The gene calls are TRBV28 and TRBJ1-4; tentatively, D is TRBD1 (5 bases). The CDR3 is made up of 16 amino acids. CDR1 and CDR2 (germline): MDHEN, SYDVKM. V was cut by 4 bases and J by 8 bases, with 20 bases left in between. CDR3: CASSYPVGVGEEKLFF. The CDR3 nucleotides are TGTGCCAGCAGTTACCCAGTTGGAGTGGGGGAAGAAAAACTGTTTTTT. The full variable domain, in which reference TRBV28 and TRBJ1-4 provide the parts outside the CDR3, is DVKVTQSSRYLVKRTGEKVFLECVQDMDHENMFWYRQDPGLGLRLIYFSYDVKMKEKGDIPEGYSVSREKKERFSLILESASTNQTSMYLCASSYPVGVGEEKLFFGSGTQLSVL.

This sequence joins TRBV28 and TRBJ2-7, with 7 positions matching TRBD1. This CDR3 has 14 amino acids. The ends lost 5 bases at V and 4 bases at J; junction bases unmatched: 8. The V gene's germline CDR1 is MDHEN and CDR2 SYDVKM. The CDR3 loop reads CASSLLGTDYEQYF. DNA of the CDR3: TGTGCCAGCAGTCTACTTGGGACAGATTACGAGCAGTACTTC.

This chain connects TRBV28 to TRBJ1-1; a possible D gene is TRBD1 (6 bases). The CDR3 runs to 18 residues. Germline CDR1 is MDHEN and CDR2 is SYDVKM. Trimming shortened V by 2 bases and J by 0 bases, and 19 bases separated the two germline ends. As DNA, the CDR3 is TGTGCCAGCAGTTTAAGCCTCCTTTCTTGGGACATGAACACTGAAGCTTTCTTT. It codes for CASSLSLLSWDMNTEAFF.

J is TRBJ2-1 and V is TRBV4-2; TRBD2 matches at 10 bases. This CDR3 comprises 18 residues. V lost 3 bases to trimming and J lost 0 bases; unmatched junction nucleotides: 8. CDR1 and CDR2 (germline): LGHNA, YNFKEQ. DNA for the CDR3: TGTGCCAGCAGCCACGCAGGACTAGCGGTTAGCTCCTACAATGAGCAGTTCTTC. It yields the protein CASSHAGLAVSSYNEQFF.

J is TRBJ1-2 and V is TRBV27, with D unclear. Trimming removed 6 bases from V and 7 bases from J, with 15 bases in between. The germline CDR1 and CDR2 sequences are MNHEY and SMNVEV (reference sequence). The CDR3 has 13 residues. The DNA for the CDR3 is TGTGCCAGCAGCTATGGGCCCAAGGGTGGCTACACCTTC. Protein: CASSYGPKGGYTF.

The chain has TRBV29-1 and TRBJ2-3; D unclear. Trimming cost V 3 bases and J 0 bases, with 10 bases left between them. The germline V gene encodes CDR1 SQVTM and CDR2 ANQGSEA. The CDR3 runs to 14 residues. The CDR3 loop reads CSVEGLSSTDTQYF. The CDR3 nucleotides read TGCAGCGTTGAGGGCTTAAGCAGCACAGATACGCAGTATTTT.

This sequence joins TRBV25-1 and TRBJ1-2, with 8 bases fitting TRBD1. The V gene end was trimmed by 11 bases and the J gene end by 4 bases; junction bases not matched to a gene: 9. The CDR3 covers 13 residues. Per the germline V gene, CDR1 is MGHDK and CDR2 is SYGVNS. The CDR3 region is CAGQRQGTYGYTF. The DNA of the CDR3 is TGTGCCGGGCAACGACAGGGGACCTATGGCTACACCTTC.

This chain connects TRBV27 to TRBJ2-4; the match to TRBD2 covers 7 bases. J lost 2 bases, V lost 7 bases, and 11 bases had no gene match. CDR1 MNHEY and CDR2 SMNVEV come from the germline V gene (reference sequence). The CDR3 totals 16 residues. For the CDR3, the DNA is TGTGCCAGCACCCTATCCGGGAGCGGGACCAAAAACATTCAGTACTTC. Protein product: CASTLSGSGTKNIQYF.

This clone was seen a single time. The CDR3: CASSSAGGQQETQYF. The CDR3 nucleotides are TGCGCCAGCAGCTCGGCGGGAGGCCAACAAGAGACCCAGTACTTC. The genes are TRBV5-1 and TRBJ2-5, with 8 bases lining up with TRBD2. CDR3 size: 15 residues. The J segment lost 2 bases and the V segment lost 3 bases, leaving 6 bases of the junction unmatched. Per the germline V gene, CDR1 is SGHRS and CDR2 is YFSETQ. Drawing the rest from reference TRBV5-1 and TRBJ2-5, the complete variable domain is KAGVTQTPRYLIKTRGQQVTLSCSPISGHRSVSWYQQTPGQGLQFLFEYFSETQRNKGNFPGRFSGRQFSNSRSEMNVSTLELGDSALYLCASSSAGGQQETQYFGPGTRLLVL.

The chain carries TRBV11-2 and TRBJ2-5; D may be TRBD1 (7 bases). Per germline, CDR1 SGHAT and CDR2 FQNNGV. Trimming took off 5 bases at V and 2 bases at J, with 18 bases between the two ends. The CDR3 contains 16 residues. The CDR3 nucleotides read TGTGCCAGCAGCGCCCTCCGGAGGGGGCGTCAAGAGACCCAGTACTTC. Its translation is CASSALRRGRQETQYF.